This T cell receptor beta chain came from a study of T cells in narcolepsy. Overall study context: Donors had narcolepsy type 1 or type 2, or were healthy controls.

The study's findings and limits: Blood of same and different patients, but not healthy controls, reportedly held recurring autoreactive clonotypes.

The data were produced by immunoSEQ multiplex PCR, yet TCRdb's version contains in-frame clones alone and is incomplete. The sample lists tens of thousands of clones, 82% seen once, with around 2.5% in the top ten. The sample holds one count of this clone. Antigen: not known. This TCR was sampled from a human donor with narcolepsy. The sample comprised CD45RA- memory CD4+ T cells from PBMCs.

Here the CDR3 DNA reads TGTGCCAGCAGTCGGACCCCCTCCGGAGAAAAACTGTTTTTT. Amino acid sequence: CASSRTPSGEKLFF. The chain has TRBV7-2 and TRBJ1-4, with no clear D. Per germline, CDR1 SGHTA and CDR2 FQGNSA. V was clipped by 6 bases and J by 8 bases, with 16 bases between them. The CDR3 totals 14 residues.